The rows below give T cell receptor beta chains drawn from one sample of a study of identical twins. TCRdb ran MiXCR on the 5' RACE reads and lists one entry per CDR3 protein. The repertoire holds some 660,000 distinct CDR3 sequences, with 8.6% as singletons. These same data were also listed under a study on yellow fever vaccine responses in identical twins.

Sequencing was done on a sample of PBMCs. The source is a woman aged 18-29 years in good health. The CDR3 runs from the conserved cysteine through the conserved F or W. The D gene is left open where the match is weak. The size entry is marked missing in some rows and otherwise reads once, few, many or a size class.

d_call	clone_size	j_call	v_call	cdr3_nt	cdr3_aa
.	.	TRBJ2-3	TRBV20-1	TGCAGTGCTCACGAGCTTGGCGCGAACACAGATACGCAGTATTTT	CSAHELGANTDTQYF
.	.	TRBJ2-7	TRBV6-2/TRBV6-3	TGTGCCAGCCGTCAGGGAAAAAACTACGAGCAGTACTTC	CASRQGKNYEQYF
TRBD2	few	TRBJ2-5	TRBV5-1	TGCGCCAGCAGGGTTAGCGGGGAAGAGACCCAGTACTTC	CASRVSGEETQYF
.	few	TRBJ2-2	TRBV10-3	TGTGCCATCAGTGGACATTCGAACACCGGGGAGCTGTTTTTT	CAISGHSNTGELFF
.	few	TRBJ2-2	TRBV7-8	TGTGCCAGCAGCTTATTTGTGGGGGACCGCGGGGAGCTGTTTTTT	CASSLFVGDRGELFF
.	few	TRBJ2-7	TRBV28	TGTGCCAGCAGTCTTCTGGGGGGCGGCGAGCAGTACTTC	CASSLLGGGEQYF
TRBD1	many	TRBJ2-1	TRBV29-1	TGCAGCGTTCCTCGGGACAGAAACAATGAGCAGTTCTTC	CSVPRDRNNEQFF
.	.	TRBJ2-1	TRBV27	TGTGCCAGCAGTTATGAGAACTACAATGAGCAGTTCTTC	CASSYENYNEQFF
.	.	TRBJ2-7	TRBV28	TGTGCCAGCACGCGGAGTATTTACGAGCAGTACTTC	CASTRSIYEQYF
TRBD1	.	TRBJ1-1	TRBV16	TGTGCCAGCAGCCAATCAAACAGGGGGAGCGGTTATGACACTGAAGCTTTCTTT	CASSQSNRGSGYDTEAFF
.	many	TRBJ1-1	TRBV7-9	TGTGCCAGCAGCTTAGGAGATATGAACACTGAAGCTTTCTTT	CASSLGDMNTEAFF
.	few	TRBJ2-7	TRBV6-5	TGTGCCAGCGGGGTAGACAGTCTCGAGCAGTACTTC	CASGVDSLEQYF
TRBD1	.	TRBJ2-1	TRBV6-1	TGTGCCAGCAGTGTCGACAGGGATAACTACAATGAGCAGTTCTTC	CASSVDRDNYNEQFF
.	.	TRBJ2-3	TRBV5-6	TGTGCCAGCAGGGGACGACTGGTTAGCCGCGCCGGAGATACGCAGTATTTT	CASRGRLVSRAGDTQYF
TRBD2	many	TRBJ2-1	TRBV14	TGTGCCAGCAGCCAAGATCTAGGGACTAGCGGGGAAAATGAGCAGTTCTTC	CASSQDLGTSGENEQFF
.	few	TRBJ2-7	TRBV28	TGTGCCAGCTTCGGGCTTGTCATCCACGAGCAGTACTTC	CASFGLVIHEQYF
.	.	TRBJ2-5	TRBV20-1	TGCAGTGCTCCTCGAAGTTCGGACTACCAAGAGACCCAGTACTTC	CSAPRSSDYQETQYF
TRBD1	.	TRBJ2-1	TRBV10-3	TGTGCCACCACCGGGACAGGGCTCGATGAGCAGTTCTTC	CATTGTGLDEQFF
.	.	TRBJ2-7	TRBV10-3	TGTGCCATCAGTGAGTACGACGAGCAGTACTTC	CAISEYDEQYF
.	few	TRBJ2-7	TRBV18	TGTGCCAGCTCACCAGAGGCGGGAATCTCCTACGAGCAGTACTTC	CASSPEAGISYEQYF
TRBD2	.	TRBJ2-5	TRBV27	TGTGCCAGCAGCATGACTAGCGGGAGGAGGGTACGAGAGACCCAGTACTTC	CASSMTSGRRVRETQYF
.	few	TRBJ2-7	TRBV20-1	TGCAGTGCTAGTAACCGGGGCGGCCCGATGCAGTACTTC	CSASNRGGPMQYF
.	many	TRBJ1-4	TRBV28	TGTGCCAGCTTACCGACAGGTGGCGAAAAACTGTTTTTT	CASLPTGGEKLFF
TRBD1	few	TRBJ2-2	TRBV5-1	TGCGCCAGCAGCCCATCGGCCCACCGACAGGGCACCGGGGAGCTGTTTTTT	CASSPSAHRQGTGELFF
.	.	TRBJ2-3	TRBV24-1	TGTGCCACCAGTGACCCTGGACAGCTAGATACGCAGTATTTT	CATSDPGQLDTQYF
TRBD1	.	TRBJ2-7	TRBV5-5	TGTGCCAGCAGCTTGGATGACAGGGGGAGGCAGTACTTC	CASSLDDRGRQYF